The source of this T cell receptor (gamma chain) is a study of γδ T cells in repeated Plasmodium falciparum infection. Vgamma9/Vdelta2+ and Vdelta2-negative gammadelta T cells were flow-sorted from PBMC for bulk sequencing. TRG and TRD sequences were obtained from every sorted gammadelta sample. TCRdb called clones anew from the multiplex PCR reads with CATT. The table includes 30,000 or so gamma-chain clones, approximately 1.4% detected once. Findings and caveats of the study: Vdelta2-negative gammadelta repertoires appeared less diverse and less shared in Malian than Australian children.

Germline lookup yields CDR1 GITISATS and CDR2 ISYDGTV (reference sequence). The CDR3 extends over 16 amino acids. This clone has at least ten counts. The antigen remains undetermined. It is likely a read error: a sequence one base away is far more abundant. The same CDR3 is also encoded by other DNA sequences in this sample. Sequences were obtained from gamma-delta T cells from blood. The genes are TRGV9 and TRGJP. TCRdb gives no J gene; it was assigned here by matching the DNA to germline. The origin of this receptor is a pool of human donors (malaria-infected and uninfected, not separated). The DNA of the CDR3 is TGTGCCCTGTGGGATTCGGGAGAGTTGGGCAAAAAAATCAAGGTATTT. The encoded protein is CALWDSGELGKKIKVF.